The clone carrying this T cell receptor beta chain was seen a single time. What it recognizes is unknown. This record comes from a study of PD-L1 blockade in urothelial cancer. Study summary: Blood was analyzed 3 weeks (second dose) and 6 weeks after treatment start. Median blood clonality was around 0.074, with 80,000 to 100,000 unique TCRs.

V shed 2 bases and J 2 bases; nucleotides not matched to a gene: 3. The CDR3 extends over 15 amino acids. Per the germline V gene, CDR1 is MDHEN and CDR2 is SYDVKM. Stated time point: pretreatment peripheral blood. Spiking of synthetic TCR analog templates was performed in each PCR. Assay used: immunoSEQ multiplex PCR; TCRdb lists only in-frame clones, some missing. This table has around 33,000 clones, approximately 85% appearing once. Study-level points and caveats: Better survival was forecast by a pretreatment blood TCR clonality below the median.

This sample comprised PBMCs, obtained around atezolizumab (anti-PD-L1) treatment. V usage is TRBV28 and J usage is TRBJ1-1; TRBD1 aligns across 9 bases. This clonotype originated in a man aged 55 to 69 with urothelial cancer. The CDR3 nucleotides are TGTGCCAGCAGTTTACCGGGACAGGGAAACACTGAAGCTTTCTTT. It translates to CASSLPGQGNTEAFF.